This entry lists 12 T cell receptor beta chains sequenced from one sample in a study of response to subunit inactivated influenza vaccine. From the RT-PCR reads, TCRdb called clonotypes with MiXCR, one entry per CDR3 protein. This table has 800,000 to 1,000,000 distinct CDR3 sequences, less than 25% appearing once. The sequencing here drew on PBMCs from blood, taken roughly 5 days after vaccination. These receptors all stem from a man aged 50-59 years who received an inactivated influenza vaccine.

The J gene is TRBJ2-2, the V gene TRBV27, with TRBD1 identical over 11 bases. The ends lost 6 bases at V and 4 bases at J; junction bases unmatched: 7. This CDR3 is built from 16 residues. Germline V gives CDR1 MNHEY, CDR2 SMNVEV (reference sequence). This CDR3 reads CASSNGQGASTGELFF. The CDR3 DNA sequence: TGTGCCAGCAGCAACGGACAGGGGGCATCCACCGGGGAGCTGTTTTTT.

This clonotype was seen at least ten times. V usage is TRBV20-1 and J usage is TRBJ2-3; D assignment may be TRBD1 or TRBD2 (7 bases each). CDR1 and CDR2 (germline): DFQATT, SNEGSKA (reference sequence). The CDR3 length is 11 residues. The CDR3 loop reads CRAQGGDTQYF. The DNA of the CDR3 is TGCAGGGCTCAGGGGGGGGATACGCAGTATTTT.

This clonotype was recorded many times. The chain carries TRBV29-1 and TRBJ2-7; a possible D gene is TRBD2 (5 bases). The germline gives CDR1 SQVTM, CDR2 ANQGSEA. This CDR3 is built from 14 residues. V was trimmed by 5 bases and J by 6 bases, leaving 20 bases between them. The CDR3 loop is CSVRADGVRLEQYF. The CDR3 coding sequence is TGCAGCGTTCGAGCAGACGGGGTCCGGCTCGAGCAGTACTTC.

This clonotype was found many times. The chain uses TRBV20-1 and TRBJ2-1; D gene uncertain. V lost 6 bases to trimming and J lost 10 bases, with 10 bases between them. The CDR3 is made up of 10 amino acids. CDR1 is DFQATT, CDR2 SNEGSKA, per germline (reference sequence). CDR3 DNA: TGCAGTGCCGGCGTCGGGGAGCAGTTCTTC. Amino acids: CSAGVGEQFF.

The chain has TRBV6-2 or TRBV6-3 and TRBJ2-5; D might be TRBD2 (6 bases). CDR1 and CDR2 from the germline V gene are MNHEY and SVGEGT. This CDR3 has 14 amino acids. V was clipped by 3 bases and J by 5 bases, with 13 bases between them. CDR3 loop: CASSYRAEGETQYF. CDR3 nucleotide sequence: TGTGCCAGCAGTTATCGGGCGGAGGGGGAGACCCAGTACTTC.

This clonotype came up a few times. The CDR3, as DNA: TGTGCCACCAGACCCCGGGCGGCCGCAACTAATGAAAAACTGTTTTTT. This translates into CATRPRAAATNEKLFF. The chain is built from TRBV10-3 and TRBJ1-4; D unresolved. The CDR3 is 16 residues long. Trimming stripped 10 bases from V and 0 bases from J, with 18 bases between. CDR1 ENHRY and CDR2 SYGVKD come from the germline V gene.

The V call is TRBV9, the J call TRBJ2-5; 9 bases fit TRBD1. J gave up 4 bases and V 1 base, and 2 bases lay outside the gene matches. The CDR3 spans 14 residues. The germline V gene encodes CDR1 SGDLS and CDR2 YYNGEE. The CDR3 here is CASSVHRGPETQYF. DNA of the CDR3: TGTGCCAGCAGCGTACACAGGGGGCCAGAGACCCAGTACTTC.

The J gene is TRBJ2-1, the V gene TRBV6-5, with 7 bases that match TRBD2. This CDR3 spans 13 amino acids. Germline V gene data show CDR1 as MNHEY and CDR2 as SVGAGI. Losses at the gene ends were 4 bases for V and 9 bases for J; bases not matched to a gene: 6. The CDR3 loop is CASSFLSGGEQFF. The CDR3, as DNA: TGTGCCAGCAGTTTCTTGTCGGGGGGTGAGCAGTTCTTC.

This clonotype showed up many times. The rearrangement joins TRBV20-1 to TRBJ2-7; D might be TRBD2 (6 bases). CDR3 length: 13 amino acids. Per the germline V gene, CDR1 is DFQATT and CDR2 is SNEGSKA (reference sequence). The V end was cut by 3 bases, the J end by 5 bases, with 14 bases between. CDR3 amino acids: CSASGGEVDEQYF. In nucleotides, the CDR3 is TGCAGTGCTAGTGGTGGGGAGGTCGACGAGCAGTACTTC.

This clonotype has only a few counts. The chain has TRBV10-2 and TRBJ2-3; D remains ambiguous. The CDR3 loop spans 15 amino acids. V shed 6 bases and J shed 0 bases, with 13 bases lying between them. Germline CDR1 is WSHSY and CDR2 is SAAADI. The CDR3 bases are TGCGCCAGCAGGCACAGACGTATAAGCACAGATACGCAGTATTTT. Translation gives CASRHRRISTDTQYF.

J is TRBJ2-5 and V is TRBV5-1; D unresolved. The CDR3 runs to 13 residues. Germline V gene lookup returns CDR1 SGHRS and CDR2 YFSETQ. V gave up 4 bases and J gave up 3 bases, with 10 bases separating them. The CDR3 coding sequence is TGCGCCAGCAGCAGGACCCGGGAAGAGACCCAGTACTTC. It codes for CASSRTREETQYF.

V gene TRBV7-2 combines with J gene TRBJ1-2; the D is unclear. The CDR3 has 14 amino acids. Per germline, CDR1 SGHTA and CDR2 FQGNSA. V gave up 2 bases and J gave up 10 bases, with 17 bases separating them. The CDR3 loop is CASSLNPQVQSYTF. As DNA, the CDR3 is TGTGCCAGCAGCTTAAATCCCCAGGTGCAGTCCTACACCTTC.